One T cell receptor (beta chain) is described in this entry. The data stem from a study of siplizumab effects on memory and regulatory T cells. The CDR3 has 15 amino acids. Looked up from germline, CDR1 is MGHRA and CDR2 is YSYEKL. Trimming removed 0 bases from V and 0 bases from J, with 8 bases in between. Each sample contributed roughly 10^5 TCR templates to the assay. Profiled with immunoSEQ multiplex PCR; TCRdb holds only in-frame clones, not every one. The sample includes 90,000 to 95,000 clones, 93% of them seen just once. The chain couples TRBV4-1 to TRBJ1-1; TRBD1 might be the D (6 bases). Sequencing used CD8+ T cells sorted from blood. The origin of this receptor is a human donor in good health. This CDR3 is CASSQDRDMNTEAFF. The CDR3 DNA follows: TGCGCCAGCAGCCAAGACAGGGACATGAACACTGAAGCTTTCTTT.